Following are 26 T cell receptor beta chains from one sample sequenced in a study of cytomegalovirus exposure and HLA in healthy donors. Researchers ran the PCR with 60 Vbeta and 13 Jbeta primers. Measured with immunoSEQ multiplex PCR; TCRdb has only the in-frame clones, and not every one. The sample has about 140,000 clones; 88% are singletons. The sequenced sample was PBMCs. These receptors originate from a woman aged 40 to 50 in good health and CMV-seronegative.

The chain employs TRBV11-3 and TRBJ2-5; 9 positions match TRBD2. This CDR3 region has 16 residues. V lost 5 bases and J lost 2; bases outside the gene matches: 9. Germline assignment: CDR1 SGHNT and CDR2 YENEEA. For the CDR3, the DNA is TGTGCCAGCAGCCCGGGAGCGGGAGGACAACAAGAGACCCAGTACTTC. Translating it yields CASSPGAGGQQETQYF.

The genes are TRBV6-1 and TRBJ2-3; 7 nucleotides agree with TRBD2. After removal of 6 bases from V and 1 base from J, the junction contained 4 bases not matched to a gene. CDR1 is MNHNS and CDR2 is SASEGT in the germline V gene. CDR3 size: 14 residues. CDR3 loop: CASRLAPRTDTQYF. The DNA of the CDR3 is TGTGCCAGCAGACTAGCGCCACGCACAGATACGCAGTATTTT.

Comment on this clone: In the same sample, other DNA sequences code for this CDR3. This chain joins TRBV6-5 and TRBJ2-7, with TRBD1 matching over 9 bases. V lost 2 bases and J lost 1; bases outside the gene matches: 0. Germline CDR1 and CDR2: MNHEY and SVGAGI. The CDR3 has 14 amino acids. The CDR3 region is CASSYDRGSYEQYF. Here the CDR3 DNA reads TGTGCCAGCAGTTACGACAGGGGGTCCTACGAGCAGTACTTC.

V and J are TRBV27 and TRBJ1-2, with D tentatively TRBD1 (5 bases). V was trimmed by 2 bases and J by 5 bases, leaving 18 bases between them. The CDR3 sequence is 16 residues long. CDR1 and CDR2 (germline): MNHEY, SMNVEV (reference sequence). The CDR3, as DNA: TGTGCCAGCAGTTTAACCCGACAGAGTCTCGTTTATGGCTACACCTTC. Its protein product is CASSLTRQSLVYGYTF.

In nucleotides, the CDR3 is TGCGCCAGCAGCTATATAGCGGGAGGACGCAATGAGCAGTTCTTC. This gives the protein CASSYIAGGRNEQFF. This chain connects TRBV5-1 to TRBJ2-1; 10 bases map to TRBD2. The V gene's germline CDR1 is SGHRS and CDR2 YFSETQ. J gave up 6 bases and V 3 bases, and 6 bases lay outside the gene matches. This CDR3 is built from 15 residues.

The rearrangement links TRBV2 to TRBJ1-1, with D perhaps TRBD1 (5 bases). CDR1 and CDR2 (germline): SNHLY, FYNNEI. V lost 4 bases and J 2 bases, leaving 8 bases between the germline ends. This CDR3 has 13 residues. CDR3 in amino acids: CASSGQFNTEAFF. CDR3 coding DNA: TGTGCCAGCAGTGGACAGTTTAACACTGAAGCTTTCTTT.

This clone came up once. The chain combines TRBV13 with TRBJ1-2; D may be TRBD1 (6 bases). CDR1 and CDR2 (germline): PRHDT, FYEKMQ (reference sequence). V was pared by 2 bases and J by 7 bases, with 8 bases between. This CDR3 region has 12 residues. In DNA form, the CDR3 reads TGTGCCAGCAGCTTAAGCAGGGGTGGCTACACCTTC. It yields the protein CASSLSRGGYTF.

The V gene is TRBV5-1, the J gene TRBJ2-7; 10 positions agree with TRBD2. J was trimmed by 0 bases and V by 2 bases; bases with no gene match: 5. The CDR3 runs to 16 residues. Germline V lookup: CDR1 SGHRS, CDR2 YFSETQ. This chain's CDR3 is CASSFNLAGDSYEQYF. The CDR3 DNA is TGCGCCAGCAGCTTCAATCTAGCGGGAGACTCCTACGAGCAGTACTTC.

V is TRBV7-2 and J is TRBJ2-1, with D tentatively TRBD2 (5 bases). There are 14 residues in the CDR3. Germline-derived CDR1 and CDR2 are SGHTA and FQGNSA. The ends were cut back, 6 bases at V and 7 bases at J, with 16 bases in the middle. In DNA, the CDR3 is TGTGCCAGCAGATCTGAGGGAATCCCTAATGAGCAGTTCTTC. Its protein product is CASRSEGIPNEQFF.

The chain combines TRBV5-4 with TRBJ1-5; no definite D call. V was pared by 4 bases and J by 0 bases, with 11 bases between. The CDR3 spans 15 residues. Per the germline V gene, CDR1 is SGHNT and CDR2 is YYREEE (reference sequence). CDR3 nucleotides: TGTGCCAGCAGCCCGACTCCGTTTAGCAATCAGCCCCAGCATTTT. It specifies CASSPTPFSNQPQHF.

The chain couples TRBV7-9 to TRBJ2-2, with 12 bases that match TRBD2. Trimming cost V 5 bases and J 1 base; bases outside gene matches: 5. The CDR3 is 17 residues long. Germline V lookup: CDR1 SEHNR, CDR2 FQNEAQ (reference sequence). DNA of the CDR3: TGTGCCAGCAGCCCTCGACTAGCGGGAGTGAACACCGGGGAGCTGTTTTTT. This translates into CASSPRLAGVNTGELFF.

This clone occurred a few times. The chain joins TRBV27 to TRBJ2-1; 8 positions match TRBD2. Trimming cost V 3 bases and J 6 bases; bases outside gene matches: 7. This CDR3 is built from 15 residues. The germline V gene has CDR1 MNHEY and CDR2 SMNVEV (reference sequence). The CDR3 loop reads CASSFWGLVSNEQFF. As DNA, the CDR3 is TGTGCCAGCAGTTTTTGGGGACTAGTCAGCAATGAGCAGTTCTTC.

As to this clone: An end of the junction differs from the germline gene, which may be a read error. V usage is TRBV7-9 and J usage is TRBJ2-2; D is perhaps TRBD2 (5 bases). The CDR3 is 14 amino acids. Germline V gene lookup returns CDR1 SEHNR and CDR2 FQNEAQ (reference sequence). CDR3 loop: CSSSTSGGGGELFF. CDR3 in DNA: TGTTCCAGCAGTACATCAGGAGGAGGCGGGGAGCTGTTTTTT. The whole variable domain, remainder taken from reference TRBV7-9 and TRBJ2-2, is DTGVSQNPRHKITKRGQNVTFRCDPISEHNRLYWYRQTLGQGPEFLTYFQNEAQLEKSRLLSDRFSAERPKGSFSTLEIQRTEQGDSAMYLCSSSTSGGGGELFFGEGSRLTVL.

The gene calls are TRBV19 and TRBJ1-4; D call uncertain. The V end lost 3 bases, the J end lost 4 bases, and 6 bases lay between the germline ends. The CDR3 runs to 13 residues. CDR1 LNHDA and CDR2 SQIVND come from the germline V gene (reference sequence). This CDR3 reads CASSMSLNEKLFF. CDR3 in DNA: TGTGCCAGTAGTATGTCCCTTAATGAAAAACTGTTTTTT.

V is TRBV29-1 and J is TRBJ1-1, with D possibly TRBD1 on 5 matching bases. Germline V gene data show CDR1 as SQVTM and CDR2 as ANQGSEA. The CDR3 extends over 13 amino acids. V lost 7 bases and J lost 1, with 13 bases in between. The DNA for the CDR3 is TGCAGCGCTATTGGGCAGGGGAACACTGAAGCTTTCTTT. This encodes CSAIGQGNTEAFF.

This sequence joins TRBV27 and TRBJ2-5; 9 positions agree with TRBD2. J was trimmed by 1 base and V by 3 bases; bases with no gene match: 9. This CDR3 has 17 residues. Per germline, CDR1 MNHEY and CDR2 SMNVEV (reference sequence). Here the CDR3 DNA reads TGTGCCAGCAGTTTTAGCAGAGCGGGAGGCACCCAAGAGACCCAGTACTTC. As protein: CASSFSRAGGTQETQYF.

This chain links TRBV28 with TRBJ2-7, with 8 positions matching TRBD2. The V gene end was trimmed by 4 bases and the J gene end by 6 bases; junction bases not matched to a gene: 17. The CDR3 has 17 residues. Germline V gene data show CDR1 as MDHEN and CDR2 as SYDVKM. For the CDR3, the DNA is TGTGCCAGCAGTTCCCCTCCGGGACTAGAATCGCGTGGCGAGCAGTACTTC. Protein: CASSSPPGLESRGEQYF.

The chain links TRBV7-8 to TRBJ2-1, with 7 positions matching TRBD2. CDR1 is SGHVS and CDR2 is FQNEAQ in the germline V gene. This CDR3 is built from 18 residues. The trim removed 3 bases at V and 0 bases at J, leaving 11 bases unmatched. CDR3 in DNA: TGTGCCAGCAGCTTCCGCCTGGCTGGCGGGAGCTCCTACAATGAGCAGTTCTTC. It encodes CASSFRLAGGSSYNEQFF.

The CDR3 is CASSLATSEQFF. Written as DNA, the CDR3 is TGTGCCAGCAGTTTAGCCACCAGTGAGCAGTTCTTC. This chain connects TRBV28 to TRBJ2-1, with D unclear. In germline, CDR1 is MDHEN, CDR2 SYDVKM. The CDR3 has 12 residues. V was cut by 2 bases and J by 9 bases, with 8 bases left in between.

This rearrangement joins TRBV5-1 to TRBJ1-1; D is uncertain. CDR1 is SGHRS and CDR2 is YFSETQ in the germline V gene. The V end was cut by 4 bases, the J end by 2 bases, with 12 bases between. The CDR3 length is 14 residues. The CDR3 spells CASSPRSVNTEAFF. The CDR3 DNA sequence: TGCGCCAGCAGCCCGAGGTCGGTAAACACTGAAGCTTTCTTT.

This clone appeared a single time. The V and J genes are TRBV6-1 and TRBJ2-3; tentatively, D is TRBD1 (6 bases). The CDR3 length is 11 residues. Trimming took 8 bases from V and 10 from J, leaving 13 bases between them. Looked up from germline, CDR1 is MNHNS and CDR2 is SASEGT. In DNA form, the CDR3 reads TGTGCCAGCGATTTACAGGGATCGCAGTATTTT. Its translation is CASDLQGSQYF.

There are a few counts of this clone. This rearrangement joins TRBV6-5 to TRBJ1-1, with TRBD1 matching 7 bases. With 6 bases clipped from V and 11 bases from J, the junction kept 9 bases outside the gene matches. Looked up from germline, CDR1 is MNHEY and CDR2 is SVGAGI. The CDR3 is 12 residues long. CDR3 protein: CASRDDRDKAFF. CDR3 bases: TGTGCCAGCAGGGACGACAGGGACAAGGCTTTCTTT.

The rearrangement uses TRBV19 and TRBJ1-2; the D gene is possibly TRBD1 (5 bases). Germline CDR1 is LNHDA and CDR2 is SQIVND (reference sequence). Trimming removed 3 bases at V and 3 bases at J, with 11 bases between. The CDR3 contains 14 residues. The CDR3 nucleotides are TGTGCCAGTAGTATCTCCCGCAGGGACTATGGCTACACCTTC. Translated, it gives CASSISRRDYGYTF.

The chain couples TRBV7-6 to TRBJ1-3, with TRBD1 matching over 9 bases. The CDR3 totals 16 residues. The V segment lost 5 bases and the J segment 0 bases; nucleotides outside the gene matches: 5. CDR1 is SGHVS and CDR2 is FNYEAQ in the germline V gene. The CDR3 nucleotides read TGTGCCAGCAGCCCGACAGGGGGACACTCTGGAAACACCATATATTTT. Amino acid sequence: CASSPTGGHSGNTIYF.

This clone was counted a single time. The rearrangement uses TRBV6-5 and TRBJ1-1, with D unresolved. The CDR3 has 15 residues. V was pared by 7 bases and J by 0 bases, with 15 bases between. The germline gives CDR1 MNHEY, CDR2 SVGAGI. CDR3 residues: CASKSGFKMNTEAFF. In nucleotides, the CDR3 is TGTGCCAGCAAAAGCGGGTTCAAGATGAACACTGAAGCTTTCTTT.

CDR3: CASSVYREYEQFF. The DNA of the CDR3 is TGTGCCAGCAGTGTCTACAGGGAGTATGAGCAGTTCTTC. The V and J genes are TRBV2 and TRBJ2-1, with TRBD1 as a possible D gene (6 bases). The CDR3 covers 13 residues. V lost 4 bases and J 8 bases, leaving 12 bases between the germline ends. Per the germline V gene, CDR1 is SNHLY and CDR2 is FYNNEI. Using reference TRBV2 and TRBJ2-1 for the parts outside the CDR3, the full variable domain is EPEVTQTPSHQVTQMGQEVILRCVPISNHLYFYWYRQILGQKVEFLVSFYNNEISEKSEIFDDQFSVERPDGSNFTLKIRSTKLEDSAMYFCASSVYREYEQFFGPGTRLTVL.